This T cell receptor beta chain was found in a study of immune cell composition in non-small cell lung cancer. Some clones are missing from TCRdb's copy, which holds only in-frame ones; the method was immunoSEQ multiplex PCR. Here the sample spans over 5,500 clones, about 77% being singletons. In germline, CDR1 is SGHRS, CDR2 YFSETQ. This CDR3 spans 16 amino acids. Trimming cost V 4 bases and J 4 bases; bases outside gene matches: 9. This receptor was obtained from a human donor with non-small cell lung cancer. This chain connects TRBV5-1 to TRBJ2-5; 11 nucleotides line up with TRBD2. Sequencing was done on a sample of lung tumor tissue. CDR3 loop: CASSAPLAGGGETQYF. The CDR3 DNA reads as TGCGCCAGCAGCGCACCCCTAGCGGGGGGAGGAGAGACCCAGTACTTC. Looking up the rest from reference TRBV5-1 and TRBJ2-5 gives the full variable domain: KAGVTQTPRYLIKTRGQQVTLSCSPISGHRSVSWYQQTPGQGLQFLFEYFSETQRNKGNFPGRFSGRQFSNSRSEMNVSTLELGDSALYLCASSAPLAGGGETQYFGPGTRLLVL.